This is a list of T cell receptor beta chains from one sample in a study of lymphopenia after photon versus proton radiotherapy. TCRdb keeps only in-frame clones here, not all; method: immunoSEQ multiplex PCR. The sample has more than 70,000 clones, around 88% seen once. Specimen: peripheral blood, collected from a patient treated with proton-based radiotherapy. These TCRs come from a man in his sixties with pancreatic cancer. The CDR3 runs from the conserved cysteine through the conserved F or W. The D gene is left open where the match is weak. Some rows have no size entry. The others give once, few or many, or a class for an expanded clone.

size | J | length | V | D | CDR3 | DNA
- | TRBJ2-3 | 15 | TRBV2 | - | CASRALGLGADTQYF | TGTGCCAGCAGAGCTTTAGGTTTGGGGGCAGATACGCAGTATTTT
few | TRBJ2-5 | 16 | TRBV5-5 | TRBD1 | CASSKLSGTGRETQYF | TGTGCCAGCAGCAAACTATCCGGGACAGGGCGAGAGACCCAGTACTTC
once | TRBJ2-1 | 17 | TRBV5-4 | TRBD2 | CASPASGSGLSYNEQFF | TGTGCCAGCCCGGCTAGCGGGAGCGGGCTCTCCTACAATGAGCAGTTCTTC
- | TRBJ2-1 | 16 | TRBV7-6 | TRBD2 | CASSLGSSGGHGEQFF | TGTGCCAGCAGCTTAGGGTCTAGCGGGGGGCACGGTGAGCAGTTCTTC
- | TRBJ2-5 | 16 | TRBV7-8 | - | CASSPTFAGPQETQYF | TGTGCCAGCAGCCCCACCTTTGCTGGACCCCAAGAGACCCAGTACTTC
- | TRBJ2-1 | 21 | TRBV5-1 | TRBD2 | CASSFPNLTSGRASSYNEQFF | TGCGCCAGCAGCTTTCCGAACCTGACTAGCGGGAGGGCCAGCTCCTACAATGAGCAGTTCTTC
- | TRBJ1-3 | 18 | TRBV29-1 | - | CSVEAMGGGARSGNTIYF | TGCAGCGTTGAAGCCATGGGGGGAGGGGCTAGATCTGGAAACACCATATATTTT
- | TRBJ2-7 | 14 | TRBV2 | - | CASSAPAGTYEQYF | TGTGCCAGCAGTGCTCCGGCAGGGACCTACGAGCAGTACTTC
- | TRBJ2-2 | 13 | TRBV5-1 | - | CASSIDPSGELFF | TGCGCCAGCAGCATAGACCCGTCCGGGGAGCTGTTTTTT
- | TRBJ2-5 | 13 | TRBV7-9 | - | CASSLDPLETQYF | TGTGCCAGCAGCTTAGACCCCCTAGAGACCCAGTACTTC
- | TRBJ2-7 | 13 | TRBV6-1 | TRBD2 | CASSLRTSGWQYF | TGTGCCAGCAGTCTTCGGACTAGCGGCTGGCAGTACTTC
- | TRBJ2-3 | 16 | TRBV7-2 | - | CASSLSGQGLTDTQYF | TGTGCCAGCAGCTTAAGCGGGCAGGGACTCACAGATACGCAGTATTTT
- | TRBJ1-1 | 14 | TRBV5-1 | - | CASSLGTQNTEAFF | TGCGCCAGCAGCTTGGGGACACAGAACACTGAAGCTTTCTTT
- | TRBJ2-7 | 14 | TRBV2 | TRBD2 | CASSSGTRPYEQYF | TGTGCCAGCTCGAGCGGGACGCGCCCCTACGAGCAGTACTTC